Listed below are T cell receptor beta chains from one sample, sequenced in a study of T cells in Graves' hyperthyroidism and ophthalmopathy. TCRdb used MiXCR to reprocess the multiplex PCR reads, holding one entry per CDR3 protein. Of about 420,000 distinct CDR3 sequences detected, roughly 15% appear once; the ten largest clones hold 5.3%. The sample was blood. Receptor source: a woman aged 18 to 35 with Graves' hyperthyroidism. CDR3s include the opening cysteine and the closing phenylalanine or tryptophan. D genes are given only for firm matches. Only part of the rows carry a size: once, few, many, or a class if the clone is expanded.

TRBD1	.	TRBJ1-2	TRBV10-3	CAISDPGGQGNFGYTF	TGTGCCATCAGTGATCCAGGGGGACAGGGGAATTTTGGCTACACCTTC
TRBD1	many	TRBJ1-6	TRBV28	CASSPWDRGQSYNSPLHF	TGTGCCAGCAGTCCCTGGGACAGGGGGCAATCCTATAATTCACCCCTCCACTTT
.	many	TRBJ1-5	TRBV28	CASSNDRKQPQHF	TGTGCCAGCAGCAACGATCGGAAGCAGCCCCAGCATTTT
TRBD2	many	TRBJ2-1	TRBV5-1	CASSYSGRAINEQFF	TGCGCCAGCAGCTATAGCGGGAGGGCCATTAATGAGCAGTTCTTC
TRBD1	many	TRBJ1-1	TRBV6-1	CASTRTGIMNTEAFF	TGTGCCAGCACTAGGACAGGGATCATGAACACTGAAGCTTTCTTT
TRBD2	many	TRBJ2-7	TRBV10-3	CAISQTSGSSEQYF	TGTGCCATCAGCCAGACTAGCGGGAGCAGCGAGCAGTACTTC
TRBD1	many	TRBJ1-1	TRBV18	CASSPGTGVGGTEAFF	TGTGCCAGCTCACCCGGGACAGGGGTTGGAGGTACTGAAGCTTTCTTT
.	many	TRBJ2-1	TRBV11-2	CASSTPTYPGISSYNEQFF	TGTGCCAGCAGTACCCCGACTTATCCGGGCATCAGCTCCTACAATGAGCAGTTCTTC
.	.	TRBJ1-5	TRBV6-1	CASSAGGEPQHF	TGTGCCAGCAGCGCCGGGGGCGAGCCCCAGCATTTT
.	many	TRBJ2-7	TRBV15	CATSRAMLDEQYF	TGTGCCACCAGCAGAGCAATGCTGGACGAGCAGTACTTC
TRBD2	.	TRBJ2-7	TRBV20-1	CSARREGQLEQYF	TGCAGTGCTAGGCGGGAGGGCCAACTGGAGCAGTACTTC
.	many	TRBJ2-3	TRBV6-1	CASSYGRSTDTQYF	TGTGCCAGCAGTTATGGAAGGAGCACAGATACGCAGTATTTT
.	few	TRBJ1-3	TRBV12-3/TRBV12-4	CASTLKGSSGNTIYF	TGTGCCAGCACCCTAAAGGGGAGCTCTGGAAACACCATATATTTT
.	many	TRBJ2-3	TRBV5-1	CASSLGGSAVTDTQYF	TGCGCCAGCAGCTTAGGAGGGAGCGCCGTCACAGATACGCAGTATTTT
TRBD1	few	TRBJ2-7	TRBV19	CASTPNGQAYEQYF	TGTGCCAGTACCCCAAACGGACAGGCCTACGAGCAGTACTTC
.	many	TRBJ2-7	TRBV28	CASTHSETSYEQYF	TGTGCCAGCACCCATAGTGAAACCTCCTACGAGCAGTACTTC
.	many	TRBJ2-5	TRBV18	CASSPPEVQETQYF	TGTGCCAGCTCACCACCGGAAGTCCAAGAGACCCAGTACTTC
TRBD1	many	TRBJ1-5	TRBV20-1	CSARRDSDSNQPQHF	TGCAGTGCTAGGAGGGACAGCGATAGCAATCAGCCCCAGCATTTT
.	many	TRBJ2-7	TRBV6-1	CASRYDSDGTYEQYF	TGTGCCAGCAGGTACGATTCAGACGGAACCTACGAGCAGTACTTC
TRBD1	.	TRBJ2-5	TRBV24-1	CATSDPGTGGVGTQYF	TGTGCCACCAGTGACCCCGGGACAGGGGGCGTCGGGACCCAGTACTTC
.	many	TRBJ2-7	TRBV28	CASSTRSAYEQYF	TGTGCCAGCAGTACACGAAGCGCCTACGAGCAGTACTTC
.	.	TRBJ1-2	TRBV14	CASSLRDTNYGYAF	TGTGCCAGCAGCCTCCGGGATACTAACTATGGCTACGCCTTC
.	many	TRBJ2-4	TRBV7-9	CASSLGAGLAKNIQYF	TGTGCCAGCAGCTTAGGGGCGGGTTTAGCCAAAAACATTCAGTACTTC
.	few	TRBJ2-7	TRBV20-1	CSAVDNSYEQYF	TGCAGTGCTGTCGACAACTCCTACGAGCAGTACTTC
.	many	TRBJ1-5	TRBV5-5	CASSLSAISNQPQHF	TGTGCCAGCAGCTTGTCAGCCATTAGCAATCAGCCCCAGCATTTT
.	.	TRBJ2-7	TRBV3-1	CASSQAGESYEQYF	TGTGCCAGCAGCCAAGCAGGGGAGAGCTACGAGCAGTACTTC
TRBD1	.	TRBJ1-6	TRBV30	CAWIDRGVSYNSPLHF	TGTGCCTGGATTGACAGGGGGGTATCCTATAATTCACCCCTCCACTTT
.	.	TRBJ2-7	TRBV30	CAWSVTQGYEQYF	TGTGCCTGGAGTGTGACACAGGGCTACGAGCAGTACTTC
TRBD1	.	TRBJ1-1	TRBV5-4	CASSKGQGIMNTEAFF	TGTGCCAGCAGCAAGGGACAGGGGATCATGAACACTGAAGCTTTCTTT
.	many	TRBJ1-1	TRBV5-1	CASSSNLNTEAFF	TGCGCCAGCAGCTCAAACCTGAACACTGAAGCTTTCTTT
.	many	TRBJ2-5	TRBV11-2	CATVTWGIRTAHKEETQYF	TGTGCCACCGTCACTTGGGGGATCCGGACAGCTCACAAGGAAGAGACCCAGTACTTC
.	.	TRBJ1-1	TRBV7-6	CASSLEGGTTEAFF	TGTGCCAGCAGCTTGGAAGGGGGTACCACTGAAGCTTTCTTT
.	many	TRBJ2-5	TRBV9	CASSVDSHQETQYF	TGTGCCAGCAGCGTAGACAGTCACCAAGAGACCCAGTACTTC
.	many	TRBJ2-7	TRBV6-2/TRBV6-3	CASSYMGSEQYF	TGTGCCAGCAGTTACATGGGCTCCGAGCAGTACTTC
TRBD1	few	TRBJ2-7	TRBV7-9	CASSLVPGTGRPPLTSYEQYF	TGTGCCAGCAGCTTAGTCCCCGGGACAGGGAGGCCCCCTCTTACATCGTACGAGCAGTACTTC
.	few	TRBJ2-3	TRBV29-1	CSVDLRKSTDTQYF	TGCAGCGTTGATTTGCGGAAAAGCACAGATACGCAGTATTTT
.	medium-sized	TRBJ2-7	TRBV28	CASSLLGSHYEQYF	TGTGCCAGCAGTTTATTGGGCAGCCACTACGAGCAGTACTTC
.	.	TRBJ2-1	TRBV6-4	CASSDSAASHNEQFF	TGTGCCAGCAGTGACTCGGCGGCCTCCCACAATGAGCAGTTCTTC
TRBD2	.	TRBJ2-5	TRBV19	CASSKLVTTLGREAETQYF	TGTGCCAGTAGTAAGCTCGTAACCACCCTTGGGCGGGAGGCAGAGACCCAGTACTTC